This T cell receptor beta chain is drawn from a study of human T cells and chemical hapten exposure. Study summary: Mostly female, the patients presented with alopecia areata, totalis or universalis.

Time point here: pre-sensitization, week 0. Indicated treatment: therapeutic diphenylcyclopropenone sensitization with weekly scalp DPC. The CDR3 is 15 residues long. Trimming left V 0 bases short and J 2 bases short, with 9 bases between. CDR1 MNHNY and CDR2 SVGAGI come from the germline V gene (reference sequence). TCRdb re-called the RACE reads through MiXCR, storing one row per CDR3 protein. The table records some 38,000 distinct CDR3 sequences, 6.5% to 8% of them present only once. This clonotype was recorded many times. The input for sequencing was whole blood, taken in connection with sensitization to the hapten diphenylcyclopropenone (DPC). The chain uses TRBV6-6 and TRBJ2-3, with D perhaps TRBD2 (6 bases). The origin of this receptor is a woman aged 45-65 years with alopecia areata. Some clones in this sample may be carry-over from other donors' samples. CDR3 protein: CASSYSGGSTDTQYF. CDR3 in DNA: TGTGCCAGCAGTTACTCAGGAGGGTCCACAGATACGCAGTATTTT.